The next 19 T cell receptor beta chains were all read from a single sample in a study of Tregs in tolerant kidney transplant recipients. Mixed chimerism was transient after nonmyeloablative marrow transplants from related graft donors. Sequencing was performed with immunoSEQ multiplex PCR; in TCRdb, only in-frame clones are kept and a portion is missing. The data show tens of thousands of clones, over 75% seen once. This sample comprised CD8+ T cells from blood (PBMCs), obtained 6 months after the transplant. The source of these receptors is a human patient who received a combined kidney and bone marrow transplant. Some T cells may originate from the graft donor.

This clone occurred once. This chain joins TRBV11-3 and TRBJ2-5; 10 bases agree with TRBD2. The J segment lost 1 base and the V segment lost 2 bases, leaving 4 bases of the junction unmatched. This CDR3 is built from 16 residues. The germline V gene encodes CDR1 SGHNT and CDR2 YENEEA. The CDR3 reads CASSLTSGAIQETQYF. CDR3 DNA sequence: TGTGCCAGCAGCTTAACTAGCGGGGCCATCCAAGAGACCCAGTACTTC. The complete variable domain, with remaining parts taken from reference TRBV11-3 and TRBJ2-5, reads EAGVVQSPRYKIIEKKQPVAFWCNPISGHNTLYWYLQNLGQGPELLIRYENEEAVDDSQLPKDRFSAERLKGVDSTLKIQPAELGDSAVYLCASSLTSGAIQETQYFGPGTRLLVL.

This clone was observed a handful of times. The chain employs TRBV6-4 and TRBJ2-6; 8 bases fit TRBD1. V lost 4 bases to trimming and J lost 1 base; unmatched junction nucleotides: 3. Germline CDR1 MRHNA, CDR2 SNTAGT. The CDR3 runs to 16 residues. CDR3: CASSGGTGSGANVLTF. The CDR3, as DNA: TGTGCCAGCAGTGGTGGGACAGGATCTGGGGCCAACGTCCTGACTTTC.

The DNA of the CDR3 is TGTGCCAGCAGCCCCCATGACAGGGCATATGGCTACACCTTC. Translating it yields CASSPHDRAYGYTF. The chain has TRBV7-6 and TRBJ1-2; 7 bases agree with TRBD1. The CDR3 runs to 14 residues. The V gene end was trimmed by 5 bases and the J gene end by 5 bases; junction bases not matched to a gene: 8. CDR1 is SGHVS, CDR2 FNYEAQ, per germline.

This chain uses TRBV5-1 with TRBJ2-7, with 9 bases that match TRBD1. V dropped 5 bases and J dropped 0; count of bases not matched to a gene: 6. This CDR3 has 15 amino acids. The germline V gene has CDR1 SGHRS and CDR2 YFSETQ. The CDR3 sequence is CASSYDRGDSYEQYF. The CDR3 bases are TGCGCCAGCAGTTATGACAGGGGGGACTCCTACGAGCAGTACTTC.

The V and J genes are TRBV9 and TRBJ1-6, with TRBD1 as a possible D gene (6 bases). CDR3 length: 15 residues. Looked up from germline, CDR1 is SGDLS and CDR2 is YYNGEE. V was shortened by 0 bases and J by 10 bases, with 14 bases between the two germline ends. Here the CDR3 reads CASSVDLTGRSPLHF. In DNA, the CDR3 is TGTGCCAGCAGCGTAGATTTGACAGGCAGGTCACCCCTCCACTTT.

V and J are TRBV27 and TRBJ1-5, with TRBD1 matching over 8 bases. The germline CDR1 and CDR2 sequences are MNHEY and SMNVEV (reference sequence). The trim removed 3 bases at V and 7 bases at J, leaving 5 bases unmatched. CDR3 length: 14 residues. The CDR3 here is CASSLTGVFQPQHF. DNA of the CDR3: TGTGCCAGCAGTTTGACAGGGGTATTCCAGCCCCAGCATTTT.

The chain joins TRBV9 to TRBJ1-5; 7 bases map to TRBD1. Germline CDR1 reads SGDLS; CDR2 reads YYNGEE. The ends lost 5 bases at V and 9 bases at J; junction bases unmatched: 17. The CDR3 is made up of 16 amino acids. The CDR3 loop is CASSHSRWQGDWPQHF. As DNA, the CDR3 is TGTGCCAGCAGTCACTCGAGGTGGCAGGGGGATTGGCCCCAGCATTTT.

This clone has only a few counts. The V call is TRBV19, the J call TRBJ2-1; TRBD2 is a possible D gene (6 bases). Germline values: CDR1 LNHDA, CDR2 SQIVND (reference sequence). With 5 bases removed from V and 4 bases from J, the gap between germline ends came to 12 bases. The CDR3 is 14 amino acids. The CDR3 region is CASSGGGTYNEQFF. In DNA form, the CDR3 reads TGTGCCAGTAGTGGAGGTGGGACTTACAATGAGCAGTTCTTC. Combining the CDR3 with reference TRBV19 and TRBJ2-1 gives the whole variable domain DGGITQSPKYLFRKEGQNVTLSCEQNLNHDAMYWYRQDPGQGLRLIYYSQIVNDFQKGDIAEGYSVSREKKESFPLTVTSAQKNPTAFYLCASSGGGTYNEQFFGPGTRLTVL.

The chain uses TRBV6-5 and TRBJ1-5, with 8 bases aligning to TRBD1. V shed 5 bases and J 1 base; nucleotides not matched to a gene: 4. The germline V gene encodes CDR1 MNHEY and CDR2 SVGAGI. This CDR3 region has 15 residues. In nucleotides, the CDR3 is TGTGCCAGCAGTCCCCACAGGGGGAGCAATCAGCCCCAGCATTTT. Its translation is CASSPHRGSNQPQHF.

The rearrangement links TRBV11-2 to TRBJ2-3; D is possibly TRBD1 (6 bases). The V gene lost 0 bases and the J gene lost 7 bases, with 20 bases spanning the gap. Germline V CDR1 and CDR2: SGHAT, FQNNGV. The CDR3 has 17 residues. In DNA form, the CDR3 reads TGTGCCAGCAGCTTAGAGGCAGCCAGGGGTGGCCTCTATACGCAGTATTTT. This sequence encodes CASSLEAARGGLYTQYF.

V gene TRBV2 combines with J gene TRBJ2-2, with D maybe TRBD2 (5 bases). Per the germline V gene, CDR1 is SNHLY and CDR2 is FYNNEI. V lost 0 bases, J lost 5 bases, and 13 bases lay in between. There are 16 residues in the CDR3. The CDR3 is CASSEAVGSRTGELFF. The CDR3 DNA reads as TGTGCCAGCAGTGAAGCGGTAGGGAGTCGGACCGGGGAGCTGTTTTTT.

V gene TRBV29-1 combines with J gene TRBJ1-2, with 10 bases fitting TRBD1. The CDR3 loop spans 17 amino acids. From germline, CDR1 is SQVTM and CDR2 ANQGSEA. The V and J ends lost 2 bases and 8 bases, in that order; junction bases with no gene match: 17. CDR3 DNA: TGCAGCGTTGAATTGTTGGGACAGGGGTCGGCGGGAGCGGGCTACACCTTC. Translation gives CSVELLGQGSAGAGYTF.

The rearrangement links TRBV18 to TRBJ1-5, with TRBD1 identical over 12 bases. V lost 1 base and J lost 7; bases outside the gene matches: 17. This CDR3 spans 20 amino acids. Germline V gives CDR1 KGHSH, CDR2 LQKENI. The CDR3 region is CASSPQIRDRGRREGQPQHF. CDR3 nucleotide sequence: TGTGCCAGCTCACCACAAATCAGGGACAGGGGGCGCCGGGAAGGACAGCCCCAGCATTTT.

This clone has only a few counts. The gene calls are TRBV7-2 and TRBJ2-7; D is uncertain. The CDR3 is made up of 11 amino acids. Deletions cut 3 bases from V and 5 bases from J, with 5 bases between. CDR1 is SGHTA, CDR2 FQGNSA, per germline. The chain's CDR3 is CASSLYNEQYF. In DNA, the CDR3 is TGTGCCAGCAGCTTGTATAACGAGCAGTACTTC.

The chain combines TRBV27 with TRBJ2-1; 10 nucleotides match TRBD2. The CDR3 length is 18 residues. Germline lookup yields CDR1 MNHEY and CDR2 SMNVEV (reference sequence). V lost 7 bases, J lost 4 bases, and 16 bases stayed unmatched. CDR3 in DNA: TGTGCCAGCACCCCCGGGACTAGCGACGGAGAGGGGTACAATGAGCAGTTCTTC. This encodes CASTPGTSDGEGYNEQFF.

The table lists this clone with a count of one. Germline is not matched at one junction end, which may reflect a read error. The V and J genes are TRBV27 and TRBJ2-2, with TRBD2 matching over 8 bases. The CDR3 covers 16 residues. Germline-derived CDR1 and CDR2 are MNHEY and SMNVEV (reference sequence). CDR3 DNA: TGTGCCAGCAGTTTAGTTTTAGCGGGGAACGCCGGGGAGCTGTTTTTT. Its translation is CASSLVLAGNAGELFF.

This clone was observed once. The rearrangement uses TRBV15 and TRBJ2-3, with TRBD2 identical over 13 bases. V dropped 4 bases and J dropped 0; count of bases not matched to a gene: 16. Germline lookup yields CDR1 LNHNV and CDR2 YYDKDF (reference sequence). This CDR3 has 21 amino acids. The CDR3 DNA reads TGTGCCACCAGCAATCTAAGGGAACTAGCGGGGGGGCTTTCTAGCACAGATACGCAGTATTTT. Encoded protein: CATSNLRELAGGLSSTDTQYF.

This sequence joins TRBV9 and TRBJ2-5; no clear D gene. There are 12 residues in the CDR3. Germline CDR1 is SGDLS and CDR2 is YYNGEE. Trimming removed 0 bases from V and 4 bases from J, with 4 bases in between. CDR3 coding DNA: TGTGCCAGCAGCGTAGCAGGAGAGACCCAGTACTTC. Translating it yields CASSVAGETQYF.

A remark on this clone: Other DNA variants within this sample encode the same CDR3. The V call is TRBV9, the J call TRBJ2-2; TRBD2 matches 8 bases. The CDR3 totals 15 residues. In germline, CDR1 is SGDLS, CDR2 YYNGEE. The V and J ends lost 3 bases and 3 bases, in that order; junction bases with no gene match: 4. CDR3 protein: CASSAGGGDTGELFF. In DNA form, the CDR3 reads TGTGCCAGCAGCGCGGGAGGGGGGGACACCGGGGAGCTGTTTTTT.